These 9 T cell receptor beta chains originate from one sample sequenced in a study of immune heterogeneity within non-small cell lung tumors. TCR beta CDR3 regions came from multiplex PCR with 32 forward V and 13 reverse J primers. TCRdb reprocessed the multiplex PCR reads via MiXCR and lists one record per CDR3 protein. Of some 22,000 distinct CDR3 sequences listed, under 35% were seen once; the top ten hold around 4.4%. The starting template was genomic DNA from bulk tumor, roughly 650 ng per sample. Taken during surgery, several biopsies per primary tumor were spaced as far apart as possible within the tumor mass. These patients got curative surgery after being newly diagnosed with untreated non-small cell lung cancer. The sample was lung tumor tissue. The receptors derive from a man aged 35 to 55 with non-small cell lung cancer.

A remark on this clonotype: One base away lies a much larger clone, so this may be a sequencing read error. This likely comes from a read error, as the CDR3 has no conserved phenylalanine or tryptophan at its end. As DNA, the CDR3 is TGTGCCAGCAGATCGCAGGGGACTTTCACAGATACGCAGTATGTT. Translation: CASRSQGTFTDTQYV. This rearrangement joins TRBV6-2 or TRBV6-3 to TRBJ2-3, with D perhaps TRBD1 or TRBD2 (6 bases each). Between the trimmed V and J ends, which lost 6 bases and 2 bases, there was a span of 15 bases. The CDR3 extends over 15 amino acids. The germline CDR1 and CDR2 sequences are MNHEY and SVGEGT.

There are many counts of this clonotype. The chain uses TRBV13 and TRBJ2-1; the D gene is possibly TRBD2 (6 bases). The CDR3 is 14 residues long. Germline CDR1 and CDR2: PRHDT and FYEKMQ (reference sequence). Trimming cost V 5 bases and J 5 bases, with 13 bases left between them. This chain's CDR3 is CASSPGTDDNEQFF. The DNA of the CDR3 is TGTGCCAGCAGCCCCGGGACTGACGACAATGAGCAGTTCTTC.

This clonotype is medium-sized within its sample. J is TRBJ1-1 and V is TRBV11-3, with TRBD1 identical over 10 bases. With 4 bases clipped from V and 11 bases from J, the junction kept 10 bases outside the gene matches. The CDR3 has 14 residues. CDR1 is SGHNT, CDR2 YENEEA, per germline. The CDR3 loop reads CASSSRSGQGFAFF. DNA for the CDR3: TGTGCCAGCAGCTCGAGATCGGGACAGGGGTTTGCTTTCTTT.

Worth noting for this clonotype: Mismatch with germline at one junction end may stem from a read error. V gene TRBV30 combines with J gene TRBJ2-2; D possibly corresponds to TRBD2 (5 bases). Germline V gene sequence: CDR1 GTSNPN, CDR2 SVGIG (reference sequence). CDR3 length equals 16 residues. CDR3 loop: CAWSVLPERNTGELSF. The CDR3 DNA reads TGTGCCTGGAGTGTATTACCCGAACGTAACACCGGGGAGCTGTCTTTT. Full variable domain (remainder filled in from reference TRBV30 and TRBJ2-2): SQTIHQWPATLVQPVGSPLSLECTVEGTSNPNLYWYRQAAGRGLQLLFYSVGIGQISSEVPQNLSASRPQDRQFILSSKKLLLSDSGFYLCAWSVLPERNTGELSFGEGSRLTVL.

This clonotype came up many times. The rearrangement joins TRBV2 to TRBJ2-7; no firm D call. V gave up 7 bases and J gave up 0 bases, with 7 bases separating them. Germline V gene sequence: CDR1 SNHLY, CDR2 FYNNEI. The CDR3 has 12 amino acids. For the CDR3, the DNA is TGTGCCAGCACTGAGAGCTCCTACGAGCAGTACTTC. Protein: CASTESSYEQYF. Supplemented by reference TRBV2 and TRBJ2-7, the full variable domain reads EPEVTQTPSHQVTQMGQEVILRCVPISNHLYFYWYRQILGQKVEFLVSFYNNEISEKSEIFDDQFSVERPDGSNFTLKIRSTKLEDSAMYFCASTESSYEQYFGPGTRLTVT.

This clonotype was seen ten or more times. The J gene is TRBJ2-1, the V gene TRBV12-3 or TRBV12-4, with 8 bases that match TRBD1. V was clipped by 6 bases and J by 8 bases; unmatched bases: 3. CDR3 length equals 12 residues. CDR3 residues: CASSVQGDEQFF. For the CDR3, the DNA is TGTGCCAGCAGCGTACAGGGGGATGAGCAGTTCTTC.

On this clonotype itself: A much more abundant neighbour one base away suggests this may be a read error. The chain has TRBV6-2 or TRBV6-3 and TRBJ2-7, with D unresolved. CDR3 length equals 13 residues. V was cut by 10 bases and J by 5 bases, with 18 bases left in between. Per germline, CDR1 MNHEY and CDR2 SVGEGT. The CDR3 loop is CATGPLGSHEQYF. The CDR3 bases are TGTGCCACAGGTCCGTTAGGGTCCCACGAGCAGTACTTC.

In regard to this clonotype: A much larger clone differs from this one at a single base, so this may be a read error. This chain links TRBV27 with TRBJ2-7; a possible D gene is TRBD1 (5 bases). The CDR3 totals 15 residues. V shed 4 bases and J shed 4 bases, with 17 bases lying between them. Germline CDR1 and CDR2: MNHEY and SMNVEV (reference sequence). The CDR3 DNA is TGTGCCAGCAGTTCCCTGGGGCAGGCATCGTACGAGCAGTACTTC. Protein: CASSSLGQASYEQYF.

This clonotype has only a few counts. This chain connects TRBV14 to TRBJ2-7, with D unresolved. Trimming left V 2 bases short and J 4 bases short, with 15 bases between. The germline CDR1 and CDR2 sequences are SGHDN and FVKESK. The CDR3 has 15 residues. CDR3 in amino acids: CASSQIGSWGYEQYF. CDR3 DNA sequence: TGTGCCAGCAGCCAAATCGGTAGCTGGGGATACGAGCAGTACTTC. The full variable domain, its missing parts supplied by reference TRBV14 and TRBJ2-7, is EAGVTQFPSHSVIEKGQTVTLRCDPISGHDNLYWYRRVMGKEIKFLLHFVKESKQDESGMPNNRFLAERTGGTYSTLKVQPAELEDSGVYFCASSQIGSWGYEQYFGPGTRLTVT.